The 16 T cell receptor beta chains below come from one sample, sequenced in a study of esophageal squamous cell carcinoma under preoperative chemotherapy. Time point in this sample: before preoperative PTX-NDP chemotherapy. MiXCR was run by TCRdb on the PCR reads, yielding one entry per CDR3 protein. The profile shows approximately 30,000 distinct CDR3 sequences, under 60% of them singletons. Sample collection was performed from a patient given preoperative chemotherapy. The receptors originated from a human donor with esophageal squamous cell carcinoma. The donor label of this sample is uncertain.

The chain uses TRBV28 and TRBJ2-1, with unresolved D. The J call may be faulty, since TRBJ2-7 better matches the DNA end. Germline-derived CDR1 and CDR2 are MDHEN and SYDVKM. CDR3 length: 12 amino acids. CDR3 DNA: TGTGCCAGCAGTGAGGTATCCTACGAGCAGTACTTC. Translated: CASSEVSYEQYF.

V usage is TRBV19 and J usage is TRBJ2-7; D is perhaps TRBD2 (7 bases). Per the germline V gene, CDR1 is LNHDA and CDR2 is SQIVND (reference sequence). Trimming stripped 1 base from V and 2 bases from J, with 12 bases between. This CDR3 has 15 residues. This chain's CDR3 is CASSIVGGGAYEQYF. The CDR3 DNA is TGTGCCAGTAGTATAGTAGGGGGAGGGGCCTACGAGCAGTACTTC.

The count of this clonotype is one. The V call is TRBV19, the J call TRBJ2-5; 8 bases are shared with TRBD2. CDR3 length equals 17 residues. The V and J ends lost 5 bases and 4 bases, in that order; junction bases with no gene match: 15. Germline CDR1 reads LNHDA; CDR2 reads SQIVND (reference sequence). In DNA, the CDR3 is TGTGCCAGTAGTGCGGGGGGTGGGGGCCGTGCCCGAGAGACCCAGTACTTC. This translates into CASSAGGGGRARETQYF.

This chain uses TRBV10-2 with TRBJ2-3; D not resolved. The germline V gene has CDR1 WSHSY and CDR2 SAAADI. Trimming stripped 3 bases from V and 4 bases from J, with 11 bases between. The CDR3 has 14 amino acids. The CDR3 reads CASSDRLRSDTQYF. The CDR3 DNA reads TGCGCCAGCAGTGATCGGTTAAGGTCAGATACGCAGTATTTT.

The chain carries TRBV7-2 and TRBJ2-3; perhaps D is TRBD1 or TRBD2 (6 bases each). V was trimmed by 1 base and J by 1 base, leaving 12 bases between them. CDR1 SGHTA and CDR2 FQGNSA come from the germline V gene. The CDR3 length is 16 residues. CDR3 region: CASSLVPGAGTDTQYF. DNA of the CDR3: TGTGCCAGCAGCTTAGTCCCGGGGGCGGGCACAGATACGCAGTATTTT.

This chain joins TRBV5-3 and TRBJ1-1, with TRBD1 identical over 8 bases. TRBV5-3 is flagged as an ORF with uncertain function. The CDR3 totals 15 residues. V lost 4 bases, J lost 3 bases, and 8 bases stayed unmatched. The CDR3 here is CARSRSTGEDTEAFF. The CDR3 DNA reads TGTGCCAGAAGCAGATCGACAGGGGAGGACACTGAAGCTTTCTTT.

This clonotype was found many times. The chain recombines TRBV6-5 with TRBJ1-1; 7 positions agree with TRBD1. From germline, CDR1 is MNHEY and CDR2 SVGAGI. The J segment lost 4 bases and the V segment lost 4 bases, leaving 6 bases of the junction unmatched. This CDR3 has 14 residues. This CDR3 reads CASSFRDSSTEAFF. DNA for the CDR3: TGTGCCAGCAGTTTCCGGGACAGCTCCACTGAAGCTTTCTTT.

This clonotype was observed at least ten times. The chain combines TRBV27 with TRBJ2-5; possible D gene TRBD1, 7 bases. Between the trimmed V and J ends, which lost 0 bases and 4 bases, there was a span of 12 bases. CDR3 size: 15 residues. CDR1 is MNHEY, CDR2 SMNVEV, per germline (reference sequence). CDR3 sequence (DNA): TGTGCCAGCAGTTTATCAAGGGGGCGGGGAGAGACCCAGTACTTC. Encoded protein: CASSLSRGRGETQYF.

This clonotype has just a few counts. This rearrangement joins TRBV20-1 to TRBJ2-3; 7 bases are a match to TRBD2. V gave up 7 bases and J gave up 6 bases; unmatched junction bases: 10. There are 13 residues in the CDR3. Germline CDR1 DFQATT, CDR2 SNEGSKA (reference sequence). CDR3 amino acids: CSVTSGARDTQYF. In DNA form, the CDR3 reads TGCAGTGTCACGAGCGGGGCTCGGGATACGCAGTATTTT.

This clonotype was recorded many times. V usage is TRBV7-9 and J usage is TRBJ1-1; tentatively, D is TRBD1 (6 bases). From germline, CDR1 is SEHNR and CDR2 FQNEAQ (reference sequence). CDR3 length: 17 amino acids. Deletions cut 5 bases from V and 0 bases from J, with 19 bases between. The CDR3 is CASSPAGGRRMNTEAFF. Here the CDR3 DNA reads TGTGCCAGCAGCCCAGCGGGGGGGCGAAGAATGAACACTGAAGCTTTCTTT.

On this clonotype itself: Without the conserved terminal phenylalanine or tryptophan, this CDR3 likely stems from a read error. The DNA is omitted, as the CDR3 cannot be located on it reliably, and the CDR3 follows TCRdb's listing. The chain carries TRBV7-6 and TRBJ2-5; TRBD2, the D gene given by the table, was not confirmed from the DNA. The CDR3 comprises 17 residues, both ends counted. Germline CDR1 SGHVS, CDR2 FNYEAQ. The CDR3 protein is CASSSTPRARRAATQLS.

The CDR3 nucleotides read TGCGCCAGCAAGAACAGTACTAGCACAGATACGCAGTATTTT. Residues: CASKNSTSTDTQYF. The chain links TRBV5-1 to TRBJ2-3; D uncertain. V lost 6 bases and J 0 bases, leaving 11 bases between the germline ends. Germline CDR1 is SGHRS and CDR2 is YFSETQ. The CDR3 covers 14 residues.

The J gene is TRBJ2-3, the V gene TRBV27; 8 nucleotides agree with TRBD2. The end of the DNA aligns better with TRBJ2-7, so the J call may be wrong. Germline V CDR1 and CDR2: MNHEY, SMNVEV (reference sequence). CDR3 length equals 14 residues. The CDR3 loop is CAGSGGLDQDTQYF. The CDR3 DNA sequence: TGTGCGGGCAGCGGGGGACTAGACCAAGATACGCAGTACTTC.

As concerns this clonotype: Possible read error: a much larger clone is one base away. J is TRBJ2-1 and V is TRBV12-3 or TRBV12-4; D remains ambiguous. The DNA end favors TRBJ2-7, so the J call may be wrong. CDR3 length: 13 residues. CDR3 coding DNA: TGTGCCACCATAGGGCAGAACAACAATGAGCAGTACTTC. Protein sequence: CATIGQNNNEQYF.

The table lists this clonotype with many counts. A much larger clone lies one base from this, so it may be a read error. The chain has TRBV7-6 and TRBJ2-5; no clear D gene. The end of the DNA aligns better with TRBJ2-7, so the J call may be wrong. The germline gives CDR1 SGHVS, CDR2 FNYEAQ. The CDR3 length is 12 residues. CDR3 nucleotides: TGTGCCAACAGCCCTGAGGTTTACGAGCAGTACTTC. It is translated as CANSPEVYEQYF.

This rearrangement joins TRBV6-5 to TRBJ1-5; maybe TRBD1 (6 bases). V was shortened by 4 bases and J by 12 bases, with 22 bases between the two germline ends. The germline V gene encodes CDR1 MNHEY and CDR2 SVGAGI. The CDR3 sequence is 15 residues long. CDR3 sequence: CASSSRGGASELQHF. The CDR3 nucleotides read TGTGCCAGCAGTTCTAGGGGGGGAGCATCGGAGCTCCAGCATTTT.